A selection of T cell receptor beta chains follows, all from one sample in a study of monozygotic twins with inflammatory bowel disease. TCRdb re-called the 5' RACE reads; one entry per CDR3 protein, DNA not given. This sample's clone table lists 85,000 to 110,000 distinct CDR3 sequences. Sequenced material: blood. These TCRs come from a human donor with ulcerative colitis or Crohn's disease, or a healthy co-twin of an affected twin (not recorded which). CDR3s include the opening cysteine and the closing phenylalanine or tryptophan.

V gene: TRBV5-4
J gene: TRBJ2-3
CDR3 length: 14
CDR3 protein: CASSSYSHSDTQYF

V gene: TRBV5-5
J gene: TRBJ1-1
CDR3 length: 17
CDR3 protein: CASSLGKGLEMNTEAFF

V gene: TRBV5-1
J gene: TRBJ2-2
CDR3 length: 16
CDR3 protein: CASSRQGSGLPGELFF

V gene: TRBV7-2
J gene: TRBJ1-5
CDR3 length: 13
CDR3 protein: CASSLRIDQPQHF

V gene: TRBV6-1
J gene: TRBJ2-3
CDR3 length: 14
CDR3 protein: CASRRRGGTDTQYF

V gene: TRBV18
J gene: TRBJ2-1
CDR3 length: 17
CDR3 protein: CASSLALGGGPGNEQFF

V gene: TRBV4-2
J gene: TRBJ2-7
CDR3 length: 15
CDR3 protein: CASSLTSGSYIGQYF

V gene: TRBV6-2/TRBV6-3
J gene: TRBJ2-5
CDR3 length: 11
CDR3 protein: CASSSGETQYF

V gene: TRBV9
J gene: TRBJ2-4
CDR3 length: 16
CDR3 protein: CASSSLGQGRGDIQYF

V gene: TRBV20-1
J gene: TRBJ2-1
CDR3 length: 14
CDR3 protein: CSANPRGGFNEQFF

V gene: TRBV5-1
J gene: TRBJ1-2
CDR3 length: 15
CDR3 protein: CASSYGQATNYGYTF

V gene: TRBV20-1
J gene: TRBJ2-5
CDR3 length: 14
CDR3 protein: CSASTSGGATTQYF

V gene: TRBV9
J gene: TRBJ2-5
CDR3 length: 16
CDR3 protein: CASNSGLAGVSETQYF

V gene: TRBV18
J gene: TRBJ1-1
CDR3 length: 15
CDR3 protein: CASSRAMGWATEAFF

V gene: TRBV20-1
J gene: TRBJ2-7
CDR3 length: 14
CDR3 protein: CSAMTSGRSYEQYF

V gene: TRBV13
J gene: TRBJ2-7
CDR3 length: 12
CDR3 protein: CASSSTGSEQYF

V gene: TRBV27
J gene: TRBJ2-1
CDR3 length: 15
CDR3 protein: CASSLLAALWDEQFF

V gene: TRBV12-3/TRBV12-4
J gene: TRBJ1-2
CDR3 length: 14
CDR3 protein: CASSLARGQRNYTF

V gene: TRBV27
J gene: TRBJ1-4
CDR3 length: 16
CDR3 protein: CASSLVTGGSKEKLFF

V gene: TRBV5-4
J gene: TRBJ1-3
CDR3 length: 17
CDR3 protein: CASSLDASQGIGNTIYF

V gene: TRBV11-1
J gene: TRBJ2-7
CDR3 length: 14
CDR3 protein: CASSLLPGSDEQYF

V gene: TRBV10-3
J gene: TRBJ2-3
CDR3 length: 14
CDR3 protein: CAIRASGSTDTQYF

V gene: TRBV27
J gene: TRBJ1-2
CDR3 length: 14
CDR3 protein: CASRSGQGLGGYTF

V gene: TRBV18
J gene: TRBJ1-2
CDR3 length: 13
CDR3 protein: CASSLQPRDGYTF

V gene: TRBV7-2
J gene: TRBJ2-3
CDR3 length: 15
CDR3 protein: CASSPGLAGGDTQYF

V gene: TRBV6-5
J gene: TRBJ2-1
CDR3 length: 14
CDR3 protein: CASSSPGQYNEQFF

V gene: TRBV19
J gene: TRBJ2-4
CDR3 length: 14
CDR3 protein: CASKDSLAKNIQYF

V gene: TRBV29-1
J gene: TRBJ2-3
CDR3 length: 13
CDR3 protein: CSVPVGPTDTQYF

V gene: TRBV25-1
J gene: TRBJ2-1
CDR3 length: 13
CDR3 protein: CASSHGQGNEQFF

V gene: TRBV5-6
J gene: TRBJ2-7
CDR3 length: 13
CDR3 protein: CASSLERGYEQYF

V gene: TRBV5-1
J gene: TRBJ2-3
CDR3 length: 15
CDR3 protein: CASSLNRGRTDTQYF

V gene: TRBV3-1
J gene: TRBJ2-7
CDR3 length: 14
CDR3 protein: CASSQIRSSYEQYF

V gene: TRBV7-9
J gene: TRBJ2-7
CDR3 length: 14
CDR3 protein: CASSFISGSGEQYF

V gene: TRBV27
J gene: TRBJ2-2
CDR3 length: 14
CDR3 protein: CASSFRGGTGELFF

V gene: TRBV19
J gene: TRBJ2-7
CDR3 length: 15
CDR3 protein: CASTLGTGSSYEQYF

V gene: TRBV7-2
J gene: TRBJ1-6
CDR3 length: 15
CDR3 protein: CASSLGSAVDSPLHF

V gene: TRBV18
J gene: TRBJ1-5
CDR3 length: 12
CDR3 protein: CASSPSNQPQHF

V gene: TRBV5-1
J gene: TRBJ2-3
CDR3 length: 15
CDR3 protein: CASSQGTGGANTQYF

V gene: TRBV3-1
J gene: TRBJ1-1
CDR3 length: 14
CDR3 protein: CASSLGTANTEAFF

V gene: TRBV7-2
J gene: TRBJ1-5
CDR3 length: 14
CDR3 protein: CASSPTGLGQPQHF